This is a list of T cell receptor beta chains from one sample in a study of blood T cells in healthy people across ages. TCRdb recomputed calls from the 5' RACE reads with MiXCR, one row per CDR3 protein. The sample lists some 1.8 million distinct CDR3 sequences; around 40% were seen once. Material: blood. The receptor set was obtained from a human donor in good health. The CDR3 runs from the conserved cysteine through the conserved F or W. A D gene is named only where the DNA matches it firmly. Clone size, where shown, is once, few, many, or a class for clones that have expanded.

j_gene	v_gene	abundance	d_gene	CDR3nt	CDR3aa
TRBJ2-1	TRBV20-1	.	TRBD2	TGCAGTGCTAGTGGAGGCGGGGGGGTTCACAATGAGCAGTTCTTC	CSASGGGGVHNEQFF
TRBJ2-5	TRBV20-1	.	.	TGCAGTGCTAGAGATAGTGACCACATCCAAGAGACCCAGTACTTC	CSARDSDHIQETQYF
TRBJ1-2	TRBV29-1	.	.	TGCAGCGTTGATACAGTCTATGGCCACACCTTC	CSVDTVYGHTF
TRBJ2-3	TRBV4-3	.	TRBD2	TGCGCCAGCAGCCAAGAGACCCCCAGCGGGGGAACAGATACGCAGTATTTT	CASSQETPSGGTDTQYF
TRBJ1-6	TRBV20-1	.	.	TGCAGTACTAGAGATCGGGACACCCATAATTCACCCCTCCACTTT	CSTRDRDTHNSPLHF
TRBJ1-1	TRBV20-1	few	.	TGCAGTGCTCTTCTGACAGGGAACACTGAAGCTTTCTTT	CSALLTGNTEAFF
TRBJ2-7	TRBV7-8	.	.	TGTGCCAGCAGCTTAGTTGAGGGGTACTACGAGCAGTACTTC	CASSLVEGYYEQYF
TRBJ2-1	TRBV7-6	few	TRBD2	TGTGCCAGCAGCCGTATAGCGGGGGGGCTCTCTGAGCAGTTCTTC	CASSRIAGGLSEQFF
TRBJ1-5	TRBV4-2	.	TRBD1	TGTGCCAGCAGCCTAGGCCGGGACAGAAATCAGCCCCAGCATTTT	CASSLGRDRNQPQHF
TRBJ2-1	TRBV29-1	.	.	TGCAGCGTTGAGTTGAGGGGGGGCTCCTACAATGAGCAGTTCTTC	CSVELRGGSYNEQFF
TRBJ2-3	TRBV15	few	TRBD2	TGTGCCACCAGCGTAGGGACTAGCGGGGGATCGGCAGATACGCAGTATTTT	CATSVGTSGGSADTQYF
TRBJ2-7	TRBV4-3	.	.	TGCGCCAGCAGCCAAGAGTGGTTAGCTGGGTACGAGCAGTACTTC	CASSQEWLAGYEQYF
TRBJ2-3	TRBV20-1	.	.	TGCAGTGCTCCCGCGGAGGGTCCCACAGATACGCAGTATTTT	CSAPAEGPTDTQYF
TRBJ2-5	TRBV7-2	.	TRBD1	TGTGCCAGCAGCTCCCAGCCCGGGACAGGACTAAAAGAGACCCAGTACTTC	CASSSQPGTGLKETQYF
TRBJ2-1	TRBV5-1	.	TRBD2	TGCGCCAGCAGCGCCGGGGCGGGGGGAAGCGATGAGCAGTTCTTC	CASSAGAGGSDEQFF
TRBJ2-2	TRBV7-9	.	.	TGTGCCAGCACCGGAGGAGAGAACACCGGGGAGCTGTTTTTT	CASTGGENTGELFF
TRBJ1-1	TRBV9	.	.	TGTGCCAGCAGCAAAGACACAAACACTGAAGCTTTCTTT	CASSKDTNTEAFF
TRBJ2-3	TRBV29-1	few	TRBD2	TGCAGCCAATTGACCGGGACTATGCAGTATTTT	CSQLTGTMQYF
TRBJ1-2	TRBV20-1	.	.	TGCAGGGCTACTTTTGGGGGAAAGGGCTACACCTTC	CRATFGGKGYTF
TRBJ2-1	TRBV7-9	.	.	TGTGCCAGCATCAACGGGGGTGGTAGCGAGCAGTTCTTC	CASINGGGSEQFF
TRBJ1-6	TRBV11-2	.	.	TGTGCCAGCAGCTTACAGGGAACCTATAATTCACCCCTCCACTTT	CASSLQGTYNSPLHF
TRBJ2-7	TRBV7-9	.	.	TGTGCCAGCAGCTCTACTTTAGGGGGAAACCGGGAATCCGAGCAGTACTTC	CASSSTLGGNRESEQYF
TRBJ1-5	TRBV7-8	few	.	TGTGCCAGCAGCTTCAGGGTTGGGTTAGGCAATCAGCCCCAGCATTTT	CASSFRVGLGNQPQHF
TRBJ1-2	TRBV28	.	.	TGTGCCAGCAGGTCTTCGGGGGGCGGGGGCTACACCTTC	CASRSSGGGGYTF
TRBJ1-6	TRBV6-1	.	TRBD1	TGTGCCAGCAGCCAAGCCCCCGGACCAACAGGGGGGAATTCACCCCTCCACTTT	CASSQAPGPTGGNSPLHF
TRBJ2-7	TRBV7-2	.	.	TGTGCCAGCAGCTTATATTCGGGACCAAACTACGAGCAGTACTTC	CASSLYSGPNYEQYF
TRBJ2-7	TRBV27	.	TRBD2	TGTGCCAGCAGTCCCGGACCGCGACTAGCGGGGTTCTACGAGCAGTACTTC	CASSPGPRLAGFYEQYF
TRBJ1-1	TRBV12-3/TRBV12-4	few	TRBD1	TGTGCCAGCAGTCACAGTCCGGGACAGGGGGCGACTGAAGCTTTCTTT	CASSHSPGQGATEAFF
TRBJ2-1	TRBV6-2/TRBV6-3	.	.	TGTGCCAGCAGACTCTCCAGGGGGGTTTTCAATGAGCAGTTCTTC	CASRLSRGVFNEQFF
TRBJ2-7	TRBV7-2	.	.	TGTGCCAGCAGCCCCCTGATAGGCGAGCGGCGCGAGCAGTACTTC	CASSPLIGERREQYF
TRBJ2-1	TRBV19	.	.	TGTGCCAGTAGTATAAGGATTTACAATGAGCAGTTCTTC	CASSIRIYNEQFF
TRBJ1-2	TRBV12-3/TRBV12-4	.	.	TGTGCCAGCAGTCCTTCACTTGCTAACTATGGCTACACCTTC	CASSPSLANYGYTF
TRBJ2-7	TRBV24-1	.	.	TGTGCCACCGGAGGGGAAGCCGACGAGCAGTACTTC	CATGGEADEQYF
TRBJ2-4	TRBV20-1	.	TRBD2	TGCAGTGTTAGAGGCTCGGGGGGATGGGAGCAGTACTTC	CSVRGSGGWEQYF
TRBJ2-7	TRBV20-1	once	.	TGCAGTGCTAGGAAACAGCCCTACGAGCAGTACTTC	CSARKQPYEQYF
TRBJ1-5	TRBV6-2/TRBV6-3	few	.	TGTGCCAGCAGTTGGGCCGATCAGCCCCAGCATTTT	CASSWADQPQHF
TRBJ1-2	TRBV29-1	few	.	TGCAGCGCTTTGACGGATTTTCGTGGCTACACCTTC	CSALTDFRGYTF
TRBJ2-3	TRBV12-3/TRBV12-4	.	.	TGTGCCAGCAGCGGGGACACTTTTACCACAGATACGCAGTATTTT	CASSGDTFTTDTQYF
TRBJ2-1	TRBV2	.	TRBD1	TGTGCCAGCAGTGACCGGGACAGCTCCGAGCAGTTCTTC	CASSDRDSSEQFF
TRBJ2-1	TRBV6-6	.	.	TGTGCCAGCAGTTACCCCGGAGGGGCCTACAATGAGCAGTTCTTC	CASSYPGGAYNEQFF
TRBJ2-5	TRBV7-2	many	.	TGTGCCAGCAGCTTAGGGGAGGGGGGCGCAGAGACCCAGTACTTC	CASSLGEGGAETQYF
TRBJ2-5	TRBV2	.	TRBD2	TGTGCCAGCAGTGAGCGGGGGGCGCAGGCAGAGACCCAGTACTTC	CASSERGAQAETQYF
TRBJ2-7	TRBV25-1	few	TRBD1	TGTGCCAGCAGCGGGACAGCCAGATATCCCTACGAGCAGTACTTC	CASSGTARYPYEQYF
TRBJ2-1	TRBV7-9	.	TRBD1	TGTGTCAGCAGCTTACCGGGACAGGGAACCTACAATGAGCAGTTCTTC	CVSSLPGQGTYNEQFF
TRBJ1-2	TRBV3-1	.	TRBD1	TGTGCCAGCAGCCGGGAGAACAGGGGCGGCTATGGCTACACCTTC	CASSRENRGGYGYTF
TRBJ1-4	TRBV20-1	few	.	TGCAGTGCAAAAACGGGCAGGTGGGGGGATGAAAAACTGTTTTTT	CSAKTGRWGDEKLFF
TRBJ2-3	TRBV6-2/TRBV6-3	.	.	TGTGCCAGCAGTTTACCCGGGACCCCAACAGATACGCAGTATTTT	CASSLPGTPTDTQYF
TRBJ2-1	TRBV6-2/TRBV6-3	.	TRBD1	TGTGCCAGCAGTTACGTGGGGACAGGGGTGTTCTTC	CASSYVGTGVFF